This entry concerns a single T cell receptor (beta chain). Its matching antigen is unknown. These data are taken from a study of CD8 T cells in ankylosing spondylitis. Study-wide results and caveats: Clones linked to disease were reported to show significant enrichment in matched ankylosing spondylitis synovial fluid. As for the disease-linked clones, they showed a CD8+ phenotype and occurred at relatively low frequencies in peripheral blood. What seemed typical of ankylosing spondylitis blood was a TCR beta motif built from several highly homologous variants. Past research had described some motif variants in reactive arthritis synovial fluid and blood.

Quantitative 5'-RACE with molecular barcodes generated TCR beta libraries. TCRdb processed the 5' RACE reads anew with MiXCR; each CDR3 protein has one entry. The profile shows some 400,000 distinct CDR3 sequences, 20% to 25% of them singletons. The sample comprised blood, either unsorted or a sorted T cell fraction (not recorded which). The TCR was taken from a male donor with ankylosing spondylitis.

The CDR3 DNA reads TGTGCCAGCAGCTTAGCGCTAGCGGGAAGTAATGAGCAGTTCTTC. This codes for CASSLALAGSNEQFF. J is TRBJ2-1 and V is TRBV7-9; 9 bases align to TRBD2. This CDR3 comprises 15 residues. CDR1 SEHNR and CDR2 FQNEAQ come from the germline V gene (reference sequence). J gave up 7 bases and V 0 bases, and 4 bases lay outside the gene matches.